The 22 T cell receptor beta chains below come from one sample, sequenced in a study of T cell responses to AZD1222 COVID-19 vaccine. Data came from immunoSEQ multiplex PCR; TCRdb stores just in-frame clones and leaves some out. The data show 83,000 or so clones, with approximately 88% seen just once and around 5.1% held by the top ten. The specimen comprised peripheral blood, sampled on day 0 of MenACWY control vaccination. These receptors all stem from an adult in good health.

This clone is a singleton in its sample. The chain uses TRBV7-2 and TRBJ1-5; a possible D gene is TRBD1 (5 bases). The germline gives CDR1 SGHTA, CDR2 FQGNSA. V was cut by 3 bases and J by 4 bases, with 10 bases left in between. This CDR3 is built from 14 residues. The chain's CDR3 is CASSFQGWNQPQHF. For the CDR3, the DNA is TGTGCCAGCAGCTTTCAGGGTTGGAATCAGCCCCAGCATTTT.

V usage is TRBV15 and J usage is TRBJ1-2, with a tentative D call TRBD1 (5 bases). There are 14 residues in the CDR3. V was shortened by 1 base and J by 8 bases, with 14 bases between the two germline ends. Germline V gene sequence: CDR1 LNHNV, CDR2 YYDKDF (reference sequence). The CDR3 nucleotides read TGTGCCACCAGCAGAGCCCCCGGAGGGACCGGCTACACCTTC. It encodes CATSRAPGGTGYTF.

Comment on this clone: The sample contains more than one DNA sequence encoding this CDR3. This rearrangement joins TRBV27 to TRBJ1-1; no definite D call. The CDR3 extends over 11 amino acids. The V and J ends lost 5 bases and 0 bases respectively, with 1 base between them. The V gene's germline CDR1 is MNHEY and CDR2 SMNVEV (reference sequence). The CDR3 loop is CASSLNTEAFF. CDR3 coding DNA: TGTGCCAGCAGTCTGAACACTGAAGCTTTCTTT.

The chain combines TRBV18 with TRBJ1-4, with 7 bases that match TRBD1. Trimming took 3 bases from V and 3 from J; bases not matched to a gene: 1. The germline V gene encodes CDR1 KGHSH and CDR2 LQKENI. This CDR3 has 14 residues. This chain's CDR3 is CASSPGTANEKLFF. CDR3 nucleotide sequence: TGTGCCAGCTCACCCGGGACAGCTAATGAAAAACTGTTTTTT.

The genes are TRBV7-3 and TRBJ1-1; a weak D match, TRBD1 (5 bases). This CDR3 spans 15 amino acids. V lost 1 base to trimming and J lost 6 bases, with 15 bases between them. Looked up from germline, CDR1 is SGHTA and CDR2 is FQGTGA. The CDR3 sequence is CASSLMGGVGAEAFF. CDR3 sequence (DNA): TGTGCCAGCAGCTTAATGGGGGGAGTAGGAGCTGAAGCTTTCTTT.

The CDR3 sequence: CASSLGSYEQYF. The DNA of the CDR3 is TGTGCCAGCAGCTTAGGGAGCTACGAGCAGTACTTC. The V and J genes are TRBV11-3 and TRBJ2-7; D gene uncertain. Trimming shortened V by 1 base and J by 3 bases, and 4 bases separated the two germline ends. The CDR3 runs 12 residues. Looked up from germline, CDR1 is SGHNT and CDR2 is YENEEA.

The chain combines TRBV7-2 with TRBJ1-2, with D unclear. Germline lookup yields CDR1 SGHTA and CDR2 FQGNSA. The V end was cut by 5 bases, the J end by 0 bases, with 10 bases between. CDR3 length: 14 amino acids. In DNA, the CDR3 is TGTGCCAGCAGCGAAGACTCATCTAACTATGGCTACACCTTC. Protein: CASSEDSSNYGYTF. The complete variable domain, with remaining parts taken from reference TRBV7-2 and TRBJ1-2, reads GAGVSQSPSNKVTEKGKDVELRCDPISGHTALYWYRQSLGQGLEFLIYFQGNSAPDKSGLPSDRFSAERTGGSVSTLTIQRTQQEDSAVYLCASSEDSSNYGYTFGSGTRLTVV.

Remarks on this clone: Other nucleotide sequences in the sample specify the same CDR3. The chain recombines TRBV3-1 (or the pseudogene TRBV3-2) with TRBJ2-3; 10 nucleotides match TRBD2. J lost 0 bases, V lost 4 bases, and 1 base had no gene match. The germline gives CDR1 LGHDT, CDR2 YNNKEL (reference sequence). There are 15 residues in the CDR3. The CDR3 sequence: CASSPTSGSTDTQYF. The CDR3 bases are TGTGCCAGCAGCCCGACTAGCGGGAGCACAGATACGCAGTATTTT.

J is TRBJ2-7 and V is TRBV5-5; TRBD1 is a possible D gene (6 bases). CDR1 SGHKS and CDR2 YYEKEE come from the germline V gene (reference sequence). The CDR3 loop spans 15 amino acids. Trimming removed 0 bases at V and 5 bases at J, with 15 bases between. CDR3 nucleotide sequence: TGTGCCAGCAGCTTGGTGGGGACACTGGGGGACGAGCAGTACTTC. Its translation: CASSLVGTLGDEQYF.

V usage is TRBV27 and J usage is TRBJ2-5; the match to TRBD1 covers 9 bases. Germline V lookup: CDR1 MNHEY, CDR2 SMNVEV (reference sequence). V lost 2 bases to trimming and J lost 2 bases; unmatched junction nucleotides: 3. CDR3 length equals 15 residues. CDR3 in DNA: TGTGCCAGCAGTTTAGTGACAGGGGGGCAAGAGACCCAGTACTTC. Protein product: CASSLVTGGQETQYF.

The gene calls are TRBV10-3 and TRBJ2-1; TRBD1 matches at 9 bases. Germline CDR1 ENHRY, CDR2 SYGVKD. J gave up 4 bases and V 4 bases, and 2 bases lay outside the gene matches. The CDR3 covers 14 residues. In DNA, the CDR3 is TGTGCCATCAGTGTTGGGACAGGGTACAATGAGCAGTTCTTC. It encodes CAISVGTGYNEQFF.

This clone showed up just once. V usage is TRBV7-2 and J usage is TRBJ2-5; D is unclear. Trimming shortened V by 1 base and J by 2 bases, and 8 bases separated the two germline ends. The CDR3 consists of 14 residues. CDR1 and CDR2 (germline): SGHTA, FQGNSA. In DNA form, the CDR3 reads TGTGCCAGCAGCTTAGGTCGCGGTCAAGAGACCCAGTACTTC. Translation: CASSLGRGQETQYF.

CDR3 DNA: TGTGCCAGCAGCTACAGCTCTTGGGAACTGTTTTTT. Protein product: CASSYSSWELFF. This chain links TRBV28 with TRBJ1-4; D remains ambiguous. V was clipped by 6 bases and J by 12 bases, with 14 bases between them. CDR1 and CDR2 (germline): MDHEN, SYDVKM. CDR3 length: 12 amino acids.

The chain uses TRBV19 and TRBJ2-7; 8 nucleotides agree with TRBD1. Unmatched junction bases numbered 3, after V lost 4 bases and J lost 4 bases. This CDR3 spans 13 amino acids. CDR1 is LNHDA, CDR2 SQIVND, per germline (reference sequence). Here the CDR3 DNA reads TGTGCCAGTAGTACAGGGGGCGCATACGAGCAGTACTTC. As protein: CASSTGGAYEQYF.

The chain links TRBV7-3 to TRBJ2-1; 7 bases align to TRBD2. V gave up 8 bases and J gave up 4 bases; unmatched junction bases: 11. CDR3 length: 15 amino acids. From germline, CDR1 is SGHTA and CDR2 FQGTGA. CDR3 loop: CASGTGGGIYNEQFF. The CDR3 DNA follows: TGTGCCAGCGGAACGGGAGGCGGGATTTACAATGAGCAGTTCTTC.

The CDR3 DNA sequence: TGCGCCAGCAGCCAAGATCGGAGCGGGAGTCGGTCCTACGAGCAGTACTTC. This codes for CASSQDRSGSRSYEQYF. V is TRBV4-3 and J is TRBJ2-7; 8 positions agree with TRBD2. Germline V CDR1 and CDR2: LGHNA, YSLEER. V lost 0 bases to trimming and J lost 1 base; unmatched junction nucleotides: 8. This CDR3 is 17 amino acids long.

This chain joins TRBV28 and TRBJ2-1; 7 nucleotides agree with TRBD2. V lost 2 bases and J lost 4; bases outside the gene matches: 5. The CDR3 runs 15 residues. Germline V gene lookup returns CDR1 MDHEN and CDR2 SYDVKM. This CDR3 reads CASSLVGSGYNEQFF. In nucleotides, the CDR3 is TGTGCCAGCAGTTTAGTCGGTAGCGGGTACAATGAGCAGTTCTTC.

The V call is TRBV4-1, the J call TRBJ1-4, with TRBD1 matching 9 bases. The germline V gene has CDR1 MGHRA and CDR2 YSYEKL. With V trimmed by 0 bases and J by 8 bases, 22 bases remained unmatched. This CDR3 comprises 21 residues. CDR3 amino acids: CASSQDLRRVGQGFQGEKLFF. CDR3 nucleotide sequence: TGCGCCAGCAGCCAAGATCTCCGTCGGGTGGGACAGGGCTTTCAAGGAGAAAAACTGTTTTTT.

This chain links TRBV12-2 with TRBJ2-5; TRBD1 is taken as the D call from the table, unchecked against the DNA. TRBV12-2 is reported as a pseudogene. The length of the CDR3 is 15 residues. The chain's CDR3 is CASRTDREGGETQYF. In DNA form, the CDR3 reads TGTGCAAGTCGGACGGACAGGGAAGGAGGAGAGACCCAGTACTTC.

CDR3 sequence reads: CASSQTEYEQYF. The CDR3 nucleotides read TGCGCCAGCAGTCAGACCGAATACGAGCAGTACTTC. The rearrangement links TRBV23-1 to TRBJ2-7; D is unresolved. TRBV23-1 is treated as an ORF (open reading frame) with a function not yet certain. Trimming left V 3 bases short and J 4 bases short, with 7 bases between. The CDR3 totals 12 residues.

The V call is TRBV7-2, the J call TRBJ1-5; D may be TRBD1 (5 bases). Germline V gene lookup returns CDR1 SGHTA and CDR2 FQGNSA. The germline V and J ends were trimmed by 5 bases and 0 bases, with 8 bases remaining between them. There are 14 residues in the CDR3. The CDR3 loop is CASSRGGSNQPQHF. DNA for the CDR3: TGTGCCAGCAGCCGGGGGGGTAGCAATCAGCCCCAGCATTTT.

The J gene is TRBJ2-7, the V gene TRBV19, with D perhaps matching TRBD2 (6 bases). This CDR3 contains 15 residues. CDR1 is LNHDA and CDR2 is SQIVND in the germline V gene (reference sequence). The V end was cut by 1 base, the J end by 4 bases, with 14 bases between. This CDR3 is CASSIVLAPGYEQYF. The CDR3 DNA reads TGTGCCAGTAGTATAGTACTAGCTCCCGGATACGAGCAGTACTTC.